These 5 T cell receptor beta chains were all obtained from the same sample, sequenced in a study of T cells in tumors after PD-1 blockade. Profiled with immunoSEQ multiplex PCR; TCRdb holds only in-frame clones, not every one. The sample includes 14,000 or so clones, roughly two thirds seen only once; the top ten take roughly 29%. The source was tumor tissue, collected after anti-PD-1 treatment. These TCRs come from a human donor with cutaneous squamous cell carcinoma.

By share, this clone ranks as medium-sized. The rearrangement joins TRBV12-3 or TRBV12-4 to TRBJ1-2; D gene ambiguous. Trimming removed 5 bases at V and 7 bases at J, with 14 bases between. There are 13 residues in the CDR3. The CDR3 reads CASSPGPTGGYTF. In nucleotides, the CDR3 is TGTGCCAGCAGTCCCGGTCCGACTGGTGGCTACACCTTC.

The genes are TRBV5-4 and TRBJ1-2; 10 nucleotides line up with TRBD1. This CDR3 is built from 14 residues. V lost 7 bases, J lost 4 bases, and 7 bases stayed unmatched. Germline V gene lookup returns CDR1 SGHNT and CDR2 YYREEE (reference sequence). The CDR3 spells CASGHRDRGYGYTF. CDR3 coding DNA: TGTGCCAGCGGCCACCGGGACAGGGGCTATGGCTACACCTTC.

This rearrangement joins TRBV27 to TRBJ1-1; TRBD1 is a possible D gene (5 bases). Trimming took 7 bases from V and 10 from J, leaving 19 bases between them. CDR1 is MNHEY and CDR2 is SMNVEV in the germline V gene (reference sequence). CDR3 length: 13 residues. DNA of the CDR3: TGTGCCAGCAATACTGCCTCGGACCAGGGAGCTTTCTTT. Amino acid sequence: CASNTASDQGAFF.

The chain links TRBV2 to TRBJ1-1; weak D call: TRBD1 (6 bases). The CDR3 sequence is 15 residues long. CDR1 SNHLY and CDR2 FYNNEI come from the germline V gene. Trimming removed 3 bases from V and 5 bases from J, with 16 bases in between. The CDR3 spells CASSDKNRDGTEAFF. For the CDR3, the DNA is TGTGCCAGCAGTGATAAAAACAGGGATGGAACTGAAGCTTTCTTT.

The chain employs TRBV9 and TRBJ2-5, with D perhaps TRBD1 (6 bases). Germline-derived CDR1 and CDR2 are SGDLS and YYNGEE. The CDR3 length is 17 residues. V was cut by 0 bases and J by 2 bases, with 17 bases left in between. CDR3 residues: CASSVDPQGTKQETQYF. The CDR3 DNA reads TGTGCCAGCAGCGTAGATCCTCAGGGGACAAAGCAAGAGACCCAGTACTTC.